The 24 T cell receptor beta chains below all came from one sample that was sequenced in a study of early T cells in non-severe SARS-CoV-2 infection. TCRdb re-called the 5' RACE reads with MiXCR, one entry per CDR3 protein. This table holds tens of thousands of distinct CDR3 sequences, around a tenth found once. Sequenced input: whole blood. The receptors come from an adult who was a healthcare worker with PCR-confirmed SARS-CoV-2 infection or an uninfected control (not recorded which).

About this clonotype: A read error may be the cause here, since a much bigger clone is one base away. The chain carries TRBV27 and TRBJ2-5, with D tentatively TRBD2 (6 bases). CDR1 and CDR2 from the germline V gene are MNHEY and SMNVEV (reference sequence). The CDR3 runs 16 residues. Trimming removed 0 bases from V and 4 bases from J, with 15 bases in between. The CDR3 loop reads CASSLSVRAGGETQYF. The CDR3, as DNA: TGTGCCAGCAGTTTATCCGTTAGAGCGGGCGGAGAGACCCAGTACTTC.

This clonotype was recorded at least ten times. The chain employs TRBV5-1 and TRBJ2-3; perhaps D is TRBD1 or TRBD2 (5 bases each). Germline CDR1 reads SGHRS; CDR2 reads YFSETQ. V was shortened by 0 bases and J by 0 bases, with 11 bases between the two germline ends. CDR3 size: 16 residues. The CDR3 loop is CASSLAPGLSTDTQYF. In DNA, the CDR3 is TGCGCCAGCAGCTTGGCCCCGGGGCTAAGCACAGATACGCAGTATTTT.

This clonotype was observed at least ten times. V is TRBV11-2 and J is TRBJ2-1; 9 bases are a match to TRBD2. Unmatched junction bases numbered 6, after V lost 3 bases and J lost 9 bases. Germline CDR1 SGHAT, CDR2 FQNNGV. This CDR3 has 14 residues. The CDR3 coding sequence is TGTGCCAGCAGCTTTGGTAGCGGGAGCCGTGAGCAGTTCTTC. This codes for CASSFGSGSREQFF.

Ten or more counts support this clonotype. The chain carries TRBV6-2 or TRBV6-3 and TRBJ1-3; D is uncertain. CDR3 length: 15 residues. Per germline, CDR1 MNHEY and CDR2 SVGEGT. Between the trimmed V and J ends, which lost 6 bases and 0 bases, there was a span of 12 bases. The CDR3 DNA reads TGTGCCAGCAGCAAACAATGGAGCTCTGGAAACACCATATATTTT. Its protein product is CASSKQWSSGNTIYF.

At least ten counts were recorded for this clonotype. The chain combines TRBV20-1 with TRBJ2-7; D unclear. Looked up from germline, CDR1 is DFQATT and CDR2 is SNEGSKA (reference sequence). Trimming removed 7 bases at V and 0 bases at J, with 10 bases between. This CDR3 is built from 12 residues. For the CDR3, the DNA is TGCAGTGTTGGTACACACTCCTACGAGCAGTACTTC. Translating gives CSVGTHSYEQYF.

On this clonotype: This likely comes from a read error, as the CDR3 has no conserved phenylalanine or tryptophan at its end. V gene TRBV27 combines with J gene TRBJ2-7, with 8 nucleotides matching TRBD1. The germline gives CDR1 MNHEY, CDR2 SMNVEV (reference sequence). V shed 3 bases, J shed 7 bases, and the junction held 5 bases outside the gene matches. There are 13 residues in the CDR3. The CDR3 here is CASSFSGGGEQYS. The DNA of the CDR3 is TGTGCCAGCAGTTTCTCAGGGGGCGGGGAGCAGTACTCC.

This clonotype was detected many times. The chain employs TRBV18 and TRBJ2-2, with 9 bases lining up with TRBD2. This CDR3 spans 16 amino acids. The germline V gene encodes CDR1 KGHSH and CDR2 LQKENI. Germline trimming cut 4 bases from V and 1 base from J; bases unmatched to any gene: 4. The CDR3 coding sequence is TGTGCCAGCTCACTCCAGACTAGCGGGAACACCGGGGAGCTGTTTTTT. Translating gives CASSLQTSGNTGELFF.

The chain uses TRBV5-1 and TRBJ2-3, with TRBD1 matching over 12 bases. Germline loops: CDR1 SGHRS, CDR2 YFSETQ. The J segment lost 5 bases and the V segment lost 2 bases, leaving 3 bases of the junction unmatched. CDR3 length: 15 residues. This CDR3 is CASSFGTGGQDTQYF. The CDR3 DNA follows: TGCGCCAGCAGCTTCGGGACAGGGGGCCAAGATACGCAGTATTTT.

This clonotype has at least ten counts. This chain joins TRBV11-3 and TRBJ2-3, with no clear D. V lost 5 bases and J lost 6, with 15 bases in between. The CDR3 has 14 residues. Per germline, CDR1 SGHNT and CDR2 YENEEA. DNA of the CDR3: TGTGCCAGCAGCCTAGGGCACGGAAGCGATACGCAGTATTTT. Translating gives CASSLGHGSDTQYF.

This clonotype has only a few counts. The chain employs TRBV6-6 and TRBJ1-2, with D possibly being TRBD1 (5 bases). Trimming shortened V by 2 bases and J by 8 bases, and 9 bases separated the two germline ends. The CDR3 has 12 amino acids. Germline loops: CDR1 MNHNY, CDR2 SVGAGI (reference sequence). This chain's CDR3 is CASSYRGPGYTF. The CDR3 nucleotides are TGTGCCAGCAGTTACAGGGGTCCGGGCTACACCTTC.

In its sample, this clonotype was seen many times. This chain links TRBV7-3 with TRBJ1-1; TRBD1 might be the D (5 bases). This CDR3 has 13 residues. Trimming took off 3 bases at V and 4 bases at J, with 9 bases between the two ends. Germline CDR1 is SGHTA and CDR2 is FQGTGA. For the CDR3, the DNA is TGTGCCAGCAGCTTTCAGGGTTCCACTGAAGCTTTCTTT. The encoded protein is CASSFQGSTEAFF.

The V and J genes are TRBV7-8 and TRBJ1-1, with D unclear. Germline CDR1 and CDR2: SGHVS and FQNEAQ. The CDR3 runs to 14 residues. Trimming stripped 1 base from V and 6 bases from J, with 12 bases between. The CDR3 DNA sequence: TGTGCCAGCAGCTTAGTTGGATTGGGAGCTGAAGCTTTCTTT. It yields the protein CASSLVGLGAEAFF.

Of note for this clonotype: This sequence may be a read error, since a much larger clone differs from it by one base. The chain uses TRBV20-1 and TRBJ1-2; no definite D call. CDR3 length: 14 amino acids. The V gene lost 3 bases and the J gene lost 0 bases, with 11 bases spanning the gap. Germline V gene lookup returns CDR1 DFQATT and CDR2 SNEGSKA (reference sequence). The CDR3 sequence: CSASEKGPNYGYTF. CDR3 nucleotides: TGCAGTGCTAGTGAGAAGGGTCCTAACTATGGCTACACCTTC.

This clonotype was picked up many times. This chain joins TRBV28 and TRBJ2-1; 14 bases map to TRBD2. The CDR3 covers 17 residues. V shed 6 bases, J shed 0 bases, and the junction held 4 bases outside the gene matches. From germline, CDR1 is MDHEN and CDR2 SYDVKM. CDR3 nucleotide sequence: TGTGCCAGCAGCCCAGGGACTAGCGGGAGCTCCTACAATGAGCAGTTCTTC. It yields the protein CASSPGTSGSSYNEQFF.

The rearrangement joins TRBV29-1 to TRBJ2-5, with 11 bases identical to TRBD2. J lost 5 bases, V lost 3 bases, and 8 bases had no gene match. Germline assignment: CDR1 SQVTM and CDR2 ANQGSEA. This CDR3 region has 15 residues. The CDR3 nucleotides are TGCAGCGTTGACAGTAGCGGGAGGGAGGGGGAGACCCAGTACTTC. Amino acid sequence: CSVDSSGREGETQYF.

This clonotype was seen a few times. V and J are TRBV11-2 and TRBJ2-1, with D uncertain. With 1 base removed from V and 2 bases from J, the gap between germline ends came to 9 bases. Germline V gene data show CDR1 as SGHAT and CDR2 as FQNNGV. There are 15 residues in the CDR3. CDR3: CASSLVLSAYNEQFF. The CDR3 nucleotides read TGTGCCAGCAGCTTAGTCCTCTCAGCCTACAATGAGCAGTTCTTC. The variable domain in full, with the rest retrieved from reference TRBV11-2 and TRBJ2-1, is EAGVAQSPRYKIIEKRQSVAFWCNPISGHATLYWYQQILGQGPKLLIQFQNNGVVDDSQLPKDRFSAERLKGVDSTLKIQPAKLEDSAVYLCASSLVLSAYNEQFFGPGTRLTVL.

As for this clonotype: A much larger clone sits a single nucleotide away, making a read error possible. The chain is built from TRBV7-3 and TRBJ1-6; D unclear. CDR1 and CDR2 from the germline V gene are SGHTA and FQGTGA. CDR3 length: 11 residues. The CDR3 DNA follows: TGTGCCAGCAGCTATAATTCACTCCTCCACTTT. Protein: CASSYNSLLHF.

This clonotype was seen repeatedly, ten times or more. This rearrangement joins TRBV5-1 to TRBJ2-5; TRBD1 aligns across 8 bases. Trimming cost V 4 bases and J 2 bases; bases outside gene matches: 4. Germline CDR1 SGHRS, CDR2 YFSETQ. This CDR3 contains 14 residues. DNA for the CDR3: TGCGCCAGCAGCATTGGACAGGGACAAGAGACCCAGTACTTC. This codes for CASSIGQGQETQYF.

Many counts were recorded for this clonotype. This chain uses TRBV7-9 with TRBJ2-7, with D possibly called TRBD1 or TRBD2 (6 bases each). CDR1 is SEHNR and CDR2 is FQNEAQ in the germline V gene (reference sequence). The CDR3 runs to 15 residues. The V and J ends lost 4 bases and 2 bases respectively, with 15 bases between them. This CDR3 reads CASSSEGGRPYEQYF. The CDR3 DNA is TGTGCCAGCAGCTCAGAAGGGGGGCGCCCCTACGAGCAGTACTTC.

The genes are TRBV20-1 and TRBJ1-1, with 8 positions matching TRBD1. The J segment lost 4 bases and the V segment lost 1 base, leaving 5 bases of the junction unmatched. The CDR3 is 14 amino acids. Germline values: CDR1 DFQATT, CDR2 SNEGSKA (reference sequence). The CDR3 sequence is CSARAGTGSTEAFF. The CDR3 bases are TGCAGTGCTAGAGCCGGGACAGGATCCACTGAAGCTTTCTTT.

This clonotype was recorded at least ten times. The rearrangement links TRBV6-5 to TRBJ1-5, with 8 bases aligning to TRBD1. J gave up 4 bases and V 6 bases, and 8 bases lay outside the gene matches. Germline CDR1 is MNHEY and CDR2 is SVGAGI. This CDR3 contains 15 residues. CDR3 bases: TGTGCCAGCAGCCCAGGACAGGGTGAAAATCAGCCCCAGCATTTT. Translating gives CASSPGQGENQPQHF.

In its sample, this clonotype was seen a few times. The J gene is TRBJ1-1, the V gene TRBV10-3; 9 nucleotides line up with TRBD1. V lost 10 bases to trimming and J lost 1 base; unmatched junction nucleotides: 7. The CDR3 is made up of 14 amino acids. Germline-derived CDR1 and CDR2 are ENHRY and SYGVKD. The CDR3 sequence is CATGDRATNTEAFF. Written as DNA, the CDR3 is TGTGCCACGGGGGACAGGGCAACGAACACTGAAGCTTTCTTT.

This clonotype was picked up a small number of times. V gene TRBV5-1 combines with J gene TRBJ2-5, with 11 bases that match TRBD2. The J segment lost 4 bases and the V segment lost 4 bases, leaving 6 bases of the junction unmatched. Germline V gives CDR1 SGHRS, CDR2 YFSETQ. The CDR3 runs to 15 residues. CDR3 nucleotides: TGCGCCAGCAGCCGAACCGGACTAGCGGGAGAGACCCAGTACTTC. It encodes CASSRTGLAGETQYF.

V gene TRBV11-2 combines with J gene TRBJ2-1; 9 nucleotides line up with TRBD2. CDR1 is SGHAT and CDR2 is FQNNGV in the germline V gene. V was clipped by 7 bases and J by 9 bases; unmatched bases: 7. CDR3 size: 13 residues. CDR3 sequence reads: CASTLAGGVEQFF. The DNA of the CDR3 is TGTGCCAGCACCCTGGCGGGGGGGGTTGAGCAGTTCTTC. The full variable domain, rest sourced from reference TRBV11-2 and TRBJ2-1, is EAGVAQSPRYKIIEKRQSVAFWCNPISGHATLYWYQQILGQGPKLLIQFQNNGVVDDSQLPKDRFSAERLKGVDSTLKIQPAKLEDSAVYLCASTLAGGVEQFFGPGTRLTVL.